The entry below describes one T cell receptor (beta chain). There is no known antigen for this receptor. There are no base qualities to consult, and no much larger clone falls within one base. These data originate in a study of shared clonotypes between healthy human individuals (dated by TCRdb to 2019 to 2021). Regarding the complete study: Two women and three men aged 18 to 49 years were included in the cohort. For each donor, CD4 naive and CD4 memory were each given three plates, CD8 naive was given two plates, and CD8 memory was given one plate. To estimate repertoire size and how much clonotypes are shared between individuals, the study performed deep sequencing of blood TCR repertoires from a few healthy adults. To increase sequencing depth and limit assay-specific biases, different laboratories used diverse techniques to prepare libraries and sequence TCR repertoires. Between about 0.9 and 10 billion PBMCs per donor were obtained by leukapheresis. Paper-wide results and their limitations: Across four donors, 5% to 6% of naive CD4, roughly 3.5% of naive CD8, 2.3% of memory CD4, and 0.4% to 0.45% of memory CD8 clonotypes were shared. Pairwise subsampling led to the expectation that sequencing depth would affect the degree of clonotype sharing among donors. Estimated clonotype richness was generally larger for naive than for memory subsets. Sampling was restricted to blood, and TCR repertoires in tissues likely differ from the TCR repertoires found in blood. Because the study included a small number of donors, the genetic and exposure-history diversity represented was limited. Higher generation probabilities were observed for clonotypes shared by all four sorted-subset donors than for non-shared clonotypes. Rarefaction of sorted-subset datasets indicated incomplete sequencing despite the large sequencing depth.

Using the deep immunoSEQ assay, TCR CDR3 regions were amplified from genomic DNA by multiplex PCR. Extracted genomic DNA from each cell subset was distributed evenly across all wells of several immunoSEQ 96-well plates, and each plate was treated as a replicate. For sorted subsets, about 200 ng genomic DNA, equal to tens of thousands of T cell genomes, was loaded into each replicate PCR. The purified libraries were quantified using a Qubit 3.0 fluorometer, sized with a Bioanalyzer 2100, and then quantified again using the KAPA Library Quantification kit. Each immunoSEQ 96-well plate was sequenced on its own single-read 150-cycle Illumina NextSeq 550 flow cell. As for the authors' bioinformatics: The immunoSEQ output contained only junctional sequences without quality scores, so filtering could not match that applied to full-length reads. To assign V/J genes and CDR3, sequences were annotated using PyIR, a Python wrapper for IgBLAST v1.9, with IMGT germline references. Any read was removed if the V/J assignment was weak (E-value above 1e-6), the CDR3 was missing, or the read contained stop codons, out-of-frame junctions, or ambiguous translated residues. V3J clonotypes were defined as sequences sharing an identical inferred V gene, J gene, and CDR3 amino acid sequence. To compute the percentage overlap between repertoires, the number of shared unique clonotypes was divided by the size of the smaller repertoire. RTK rarefaction, the Chao1 estimator, and Recon v2.1 estimates of unobserved clonotypes were used to assess repertoire richness. Generation probabilities for all TCRbeta clonotypes obtained by the gDNA method from a handful of donors were computed using OLGA. Held by TCRdb, this immuneACCESS table contains in-frame sequences only and omits some clones. Under half of the omission traces to an unresolved V gene where checked; the cause of the rest is unknown. V and J calls plus clone size are reproduced from that table; the DNA served to infer D and trimming. The sample yields 750,000 to 1,000,000 clones; 80% to 95% were counted once. The ten largest clones represent about 25% of the sample.

CD8 naive samples were CD45RO-negative cells positively selected for CCR7, giving a CD45RA+CCR7+ population that excluded TemRA cells. The donors were healthy, HIV-negative adults with no recently reported acute infections or vaccinations. Every donor was a Caucasian adult living in Nashville, Tennessee, USA. Blood was obtained by leukapheresis, after which PBMCs were separated by Ficoll-Histopaque density gradient centrifugation and cryopreserved in liquid nitrogen vapor phase. Purity and quantity of every magnetically sorted T cell population were checked by analytical flow cytometry. Genomic DNA was isolated from every sorted fraction and measured by UV absorbance on a Nanodrop 2000c. The CDR3 covers 14 residues, taking in both the cysteine and the phenylalanine. The CDR3 DNA has 42 bases and is translated from base 1. CDR1 and CDR2 were assigned from the germline V gene (reference sequence) as SGHNT and YYREEE. Trimming costs V 0 bases and J 4 bases, and their ends lie 11 bases apart.

The receptor chain draws on TRBV5-4 and TRBJ2-7; the D gene assignment is ambiguous. The sample taken for sequencing was naive CD8+ T cells sorted from blood. Per the publication, the cell subset or site label means: CD45RA+CCR7+. This receptor was taken from a young man in good health. The CDR3 corresponds to CASSLAPGSYEQYF. The DNA sequence follows: TGTGCCAGCAGCTTGGCCCCAGGATCTTACGAGCAGTACTTC.